This T cell receptor (beta chain) is from a study of response to subunit inactivated influenza vaccine. Study observations and caveats: The authors suggested that every seasonal influenza vaccination recruits few new T cells.

Trimming at V came to 6 bases and at J to 4 bases, leaving 8 bases not matched to a gene. The CDR3 has 15 amino acids. CDR1 and CDR2 (germline): DFQATT, SNEGSKA (reference sequence). TCRdb re-derived calls from the RT-PCR reads in MiXCR, one entry per CDR3 protein. The data show hundreds of thousands of distinct CDR3 sequences, 12% to 15% seen once. This clonotype was counted a few times. Antigen: not known. Sequencing used PBMCs from blood, obtained less than 15 days before vaccination. The sequence derives from a man aged 50-59 years who received an inactivated influenza vaccine. The chain employs TRBV20-1 and TRBJ2-1; 11 nucleotides agree with TRBD2. The CDR3 region is CSAALAGGAYNEQFF. CDR3 nucleotides: TGCAGTGCAGCCCTAGCGGGGGGCGCTTACAATGAGCAGTTCTTC.